This T cell receptor (beta chain) was sequenced during a study of early T cells in non-severe SARS-CoV-2 infection. Turning to the study itself: It was bulk RNA from unsorted whole blood that was sequenced, and the chains were unpaired. Notes on the study in general: Database matching using VDJdb favored anti-spike CD8 responses, with private and CD4 specificities left missing.

In this sample, this clonotype turned up many times. Antigen specificity is unknown. Individual cDNA molecules each received unique molecular identifiers attached to them. TCRdb used MiXCR to reprocess the 5' RACE reads, holding one entry per CDR3 protein. The data show fewer than 55,000 distinct CDR3 sequences, about 9.1% seen once. From germline, CDR1 is MNHEY and CDR2 SVGAGI. There are 14 residues in the CDR3. J was trimmed by 3 bases and V by 7 bases; bases with no gene match: 8. Sequencing was done on a sample of whole blood. The source of this sequence is an adult who was a healthcare worker with PCR-confirmed SARS-CoV-2 infection or an uninfected control (not recorded which). V is TRBV6-5 and J is TRBJ2-7; 8 bases map to TRBD1. The CDR3 DNA follows: TGTGCCAGCACCAGGGACAGGAAAAACTACGAGCAGTACTTC. Its translation: CASTRDRKNYEQYF.